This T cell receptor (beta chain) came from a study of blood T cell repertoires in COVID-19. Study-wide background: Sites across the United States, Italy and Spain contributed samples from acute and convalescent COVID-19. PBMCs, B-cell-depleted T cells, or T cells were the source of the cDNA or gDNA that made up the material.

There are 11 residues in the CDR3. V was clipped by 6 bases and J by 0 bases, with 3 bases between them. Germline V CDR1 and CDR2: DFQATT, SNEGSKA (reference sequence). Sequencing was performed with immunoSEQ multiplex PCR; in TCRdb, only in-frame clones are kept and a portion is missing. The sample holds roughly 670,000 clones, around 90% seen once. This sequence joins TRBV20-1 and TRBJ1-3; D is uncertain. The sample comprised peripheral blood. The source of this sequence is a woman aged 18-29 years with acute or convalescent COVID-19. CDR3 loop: CSAYSGNTIYF. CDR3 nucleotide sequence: TGCAGTGCGTACTCTGGAAACACCATATATTTT.